This TCR beta chain was documented in a study of breast tumors, draining lymph nodes, adjacent tissues. Axillary draining lymph nodes of breast cancer patients supplied the node samples. TCRdb re-analysed the multiplex PCR reads in MiXCR, keeping a single row per CDR3 protein. Here the sample spans about 230,000 distinct CDR3 sequences, 32% being singletons. This clonotype appeared many times. After removal of 2 bases from V and 7 bases from J, the junction contained 7 bases not matched to a gene. The CDR3 extends over 14 amino acids. The germline V gene encodes CDR1 KGHSH and CDR2 LQKENI. Material for sequencing was axillary lymph node tissue. The origin of this receptor is a female donor with breast cancer. Some clones in this sample may be carry-over from other donors' samples. V and J are TRBV18 and TRBJ2-7; 8 nucleotides align to TRBD2. The CDR3 region has the DNA TGTGCCAGCTCACCAGGCCAGCGGGAGAAAGAGCAGTACTTC. It codes for CASSPGQREKEQYF.